This TCR beta chain was captured in a study of blood T cell repertoires in COVID-19. Study overall: Sources were T cells, B-cell-depleted T cells, or PBMCs; the material itself was cDNA or gDNA.

V trimming: 8 bases; J trimming: 1 base; junction bases outside the gene matches: 5. The CDR3 totals 13 residues. Germline lookup yields CDR1 MNHEY and CDR2 SVGAGI. For recovered donors of Cohort 3, there were two negative PCRs, clearance, or symptom resolution. Original data processing: Estimates of nucleated cell counts were drawn from the amplification of reference gene primers. Clones were sequenced by immunoSEQ multiplex PCR, and TCRdb holds only the in-frame ones, with some missing. V, J and clone size reflect that table, while D and trimming were determined from the DNA. The table records over 400,000 clones, 88% of them present only once.

The receptor comes from a woman in her sixties who had recovered from COVID-19. The chain employs TRBV6-5 and TRBJ2-7; 7 bases map to TRBD1. Sequencing was carried out using PBMCs or T cells enriched from blood (not recorded which). CDR3 sequence reads: CASGTASSYEQYF. DNA of the CDR3: TGTGCCAGCGGGACAGCGAGTTCCTACGAGCAGTACTTC.